This passage covers 12 T cell receptor beta chains from one sample sequenced in a study of shared clonotypes between healthy human individuals. Profiling relied on immunoSEQ multiplex PCR, and the TCRdb table lists in-frame clones only, not all of them. This table holds about 1.5 million clones, about 98% found once. Sequencing used naive CD4+ T cells sorted from blood. As for subset: CD45RA+ positively selected. Receptors were obtained from a man in his thirties or forties in good health.

V gene TRBV28 combines with J gene TRBJ2-5; D might be TRBD1 or TRBD2, each matching 5 bases. The CDR3 has 13 amino acids. Germline V gives CDR1 MDHEN, CDR2 SYDVKM. The germline V and J ends were trimmed by 7 bases and 5 bases, with 14 bases remaining between them. DNA of the CDR3: TGTGCCAGCAAATCGGGACCTCAGGAGACCCAGTACTTC. This gives the protein CASKSGPQETQYF.

The V call is TRBV6-5, the J call TRBJ2-7; no definite D call. The CDR3 has 11 residues. Germline V CDR1 and CDR2: MNHEY, SVGAGI. V lost 5 bases, J lost 4 bases, and 6 bases lay in between. CDR3 in amino acids: CASSTVYEQYF. DNA of the CDR3: TGTGCCAGCAGTACAGTGTACGAGCAGTACTTC.

The V gene is TRBV27, the J gene TRBJ1-2, with TRBD1 matching over 7 bases. Germline CDR1 is MNHEY and CDR2 is SMNVEV (reference sequence). CDR3 length equals 13 residues. Germline trimming cut 6 bases from V and 5 bases from J; bases unmatched to any gene: 6. The CDR3: CASRMGQKYGYTF. The DNA of the CDR3 is TGTGCCAGCAGGATGGGACAGAAATATGGCTACACCTTC.

This chain connects TRBV5-1 to TRBJ2-3; 8 bases match TRBD2. The CDR3 has 18 residues. CDR1 and CDR2 from the germline V gene are SGHRS and YFSETQ. J gave up 0 bases and V 0 bases, and 9 bases lay outside the gene matches. CDR3 bases: TGCGCCAGCAGCTTGGGACTAGCGCAGCTCCCTAGCACAGATACGCAGTATTTT. Translating gives CASSLGLAQLPSTDTQYF.

This clone was found once. This chain links TRBV10-3 with TRBJ2-7; 8 bases map to TRBD1. Trimming at V came to 0 bases and at J to 3 bases, leaving 7 bases not matched to a gene. CDR1 is ENHRY, CDR2 SYGVKD, per germline. CDR3 length: 16 amino acids. The CDR3 here is CAISESTGQGYYEQYF. The CDR3 coding sequence is TGTGCCATCAGTGAGTCGACAGGACAGGGATACTACGAGCAGTACTTC.

The CDR3 region is CASSFSGQGASEAFF. The CDR3 nucleotides read TGTGCCAGCAGCTTTAGTGGACAGGGGGCTTCTGAAGCTTTCTTT. The chain joins TRBV11-2 to TRBJ1-1; 11 nucleotides align to TRBD1. Germline V CDR1 and CDR2: SGHAT, FQNNGV. This CDR3 spans 15 amino acids. V was clipped by 3 bases and J by 6 bases; unmatched bases: 6.

J is TRBJ2-5 and V is TRBV6-8; 9 bases fit TRBD1. Germline CDR1 reads MNHGY; CDR2 reads SAAAGT. This CDR3 region has 16 residues. V was clipped by 5 bases and J by 4 bases; unmatched bases: 11. The CDR3 is CASSIHRDRVAETQYF. CDR3 DNA: TGTGCCAGCAGTATTCATCGGGACAGGGTGGCAGAGACCCAGTACTTC.

The chain couples TRBV7-2 to TRBJ2-3; D is perhaps TRBD2 (6 bases). Germline V gives CDR1 SGHTA, CDR2 FQGNSA. Between the trimmed V and J ends, which lost 8 bases and 0 bases, there was a span of 9 bases. The CDR3 is made up of 13 amino acids. The CDR3 DNA follows: TGTGCCAGCGCGGGGCAAAGCACAGATACGCAGTATTTT. Translation gives CASAGQSTDTQYF. Using reference TRBV7-2 and TRBJ2-3 for the parts outside the CDR3, the full variable domain is GAGVSQSPSNKVTEKGKDVELRCDPISGHTALYWYRQSLGQGLEFLIYFQGNSAPDKSGLPSDRFSAERTGGSVSTLTIQRTQQEDSAVYLCASAGQSTDTQYFGPGTRLTVL.

This sequence joins TRBV4-1 and TRBJ2-7; D is perhaps TRBD1 (6 bases). V was clipped by 5 bases and J by 3 bases, with 20 bases between them. The CDR3 consists of 16 residues. Germline V gene data show CDR1 as MGHRA and CDR2 as YSYEKL. CDR3: CASSGGLNREVYEQYF. CDR3 DNA: TGCGCCAGCAGCGGCGGGCTGAACAGGGAAGTCTACGAGCAGTACTTC.

The V and J genes are TRBV28 and TRBJ1-1, with 7 bases matching TRBD1. The CDR3 length is 16 residues. V lost 5 bases and J lost 1; bases outside the gene matches: 10. CDR1 MDHEN and CDR2 SYDVKM come from the germline V gene. CDR3 DNA: TGTGCCAGCAGTCCTCGTCGAGGGGGCCAGAACACTGAAGCTTTCTTT. The encoded protein is CASSPRRGGQNTEAFF.

This rearrangement joins TRBV19 to TRBJ1-5; no clear D gene. V lost 6 bases and J lost 1, with 10 bases in between. The CDR3 is made up of 14 amino acids. CDR1 is LNHDA, CDR2 SQIVND, per germline (reference sequence). The CDR3 DNA is TGTGCCAGTAGATCAATCCAGAGCAATCAGCCCCAGCATTTT. Its protein is CASRSIQSNQPQHF. Looking up the rest from reference TRBV19 and TRBJ1-5 gives the full variable domain: DGGITQSPKYLFRKEGQNVTLSCEQNLNHDAMYWYRQDPGQGLRLIYYSQIVNDFQKGDIAEGYSVSREKKESFPLTVTSAQKNPTAFYLCASRSIQSNQPQHFGDGTRLSIL.

The chain combines TRBV9 with TRBJ1-1, with 9 bases matching TRBD1. Per germline, CDR1 SGDLS and CDR2 YYNGEE. The CDR3 is 15 residues long. V lost 3 bases and J lost 1; bases outside the gene matches: 4. This CDR3 reads CASSAQGAGNTEAFF. In DNA, the CDR3 is TGTGCCAGCAGCGCACAGGGGGCCGGGAACACTGAAGCTTTCTTT.